This paragraph covers one T cell receptor beta chain sequence. This clone came up once. Its binding antigen is unknown. Base qualities are not at hand, and no much larger clone is one base apart. Taken from cysteine to phenylalanine, the CDR3 has 12 residues. Only CDR3 DNA remains: 36 bases, in frame from the first base. From a lookup of the germline V gene (reference sequence), CDR1 and CDR2 are LGHDT and YNNKEL. V is reduced by 3 bases and J by 5 bases, leaving a spacing of 5 bases between them. The data are from a study of Ad26.COV2.S vaccination and SARS-CoV-2 variants (dated by TCRdb to about 2021). General notes on the study: Vaccine-arm donors were drawn from COV1001, a multicentre, randomized, double-blind, placebo-controlled phase I-IIa trial of Ad26.COV2.S in healthy adults. Ad26.COV2.S was given intramuscularly at 5x10^10 or 1x10^11 viral particles, as a single shot or as two shots 56 days apart. Sequencing of the TCRbeta repertoire served to evaluate the specificity and breadth of SARS-CoV-2-reactive T cell receptors following Ad26.COV2.S vaccination. A total of 32 samples were included in the TCR-sequenced set, comprising some 20 Ad26.COV2.S vaccine recipients, 5 placebo recipients and 8 SARS-CoV-2 convalescent individuals. Trial participants were randomized into five groups of five, in which low-dose or high-dose Ad26.COV2.S was given once or twice, or placebo was given on both occasions. Throughout the experiments and outcome assessment, investigators stayed blinded to trial group allocation.

In light of the paper, this sample's treatment or condition label describes: roughly 20 received Ad26.COV2.S at low or high dose, single or two shots; about 5 received placebo; per-sample allocation not given. For vaccine and placebo recipients, repertoires were sequenced using samples collected on day 63 after the first injection. In Cohort 1b, fewer than 30 adults aged 18-55 years were enrolled at a single site in Boston, USA, between 29 July and 7 August 2020. As a vaccine, Ad26.COV2.S was a replication-incompetent adenovirus type 26 vector that expressed a prefusion-stabilized SARS-CoV-2 spike protein derived from the original Wuhan strain. The immunoSEQ Assay was used to sequence TCRbeta CDR3 regions. After extraction, genomic DNA underwent amplification by bias-controlled multiplex PCR, followed by high-throughput sequencing. On the study's bioinformatics: Collapsing and filtering of sequences were performed to quantify the absolute abundance of each unique TCRbeta CDR3 region. T cell fraction was estimated by normalizing TCRbeta template counts to usable DNA, with usable DNA measured through amplification of reference genes found in all nucleated cells. Repertoire TCRs were annotated as SARS-CoV-2-specific by exact matching of V gene, CDR3 amino acid sequence and J gene to a known reactive TCR set. The reference SARS-CoV-2 TCR set was derived from MIRA and filtered for enrichment in COVID-19-positive ImmuneCODE repertoires, a step that removed public or cross-reactive TCRs. Drawing on the MIRA antigens, annotated TCRs were analysed further at the level of specific ORF or position within ORF. Breadth was defined as annotated unique rearrangements over total unique productive rearrangements; depth was the summed frequency of those rearrangements. Two-sided Wilcoxon rank-sum tests were used to compare TCR breadth between groups. TCRdb retrieved this table from immuneACCESS and kept in-frame rearrangements only. Not all clones are present; in checked studies, unresolved V genes account for under half, and no reason is known for the remainder. V and J calls and clone size follow that table, whereas D and trimming were derived from the DNA. A total of 360,000 or so clones appear in this sample, approximately 91% of them only once. Approximately 1.9% of the sample rests with the top ten.

Overall study outcomes, separate from this receptor: Substantial breadth of spike-specific CD8+ and CD4+ T cell responses was reported after vaccination. Spike-specific TCR breadth was higher in Ad26.COV2.S recipients than in placebo recipients (P = 0.0014). The study was not powered to compare responses between vaccine doses or regimens. The authors noted that total T cell responses may have been underestimated by the TCR breadth and depth analyses. Non-spike TCR breadth was comparable between vaccine and placebo recipients, consistent with the vaccine containing only spike.

This sample comprised peripheral blood, obtained in a trial of Ad26.COV2.S vaccine versus placebo. This clonotype was sampled from a person aged 18-65 years who received the Ad26.COV2.S COVID-19 vaccine or a placebo. Recombination linked TRBV3-1 (or the pseudogene TRBV3-2) to TRBJ2-1; no confident D gene assignment can be made. The sequenced DNA: TGTGCCAGCAGCCATGGTCACAATGAGCAGTTCTTC. It translates to CASSHGHNEQFF.